A single sample is the source of the 21 T cell receptor beta chains below, sequenced in a study of T-cell memory formation after mild COVID-19. TCRdb re-called the 5' RACE reads with MiXCR, one entry per CDR3 protein. The table records under 400,000 distinct CDR3 sequences, 28% of them present only once. Sequencing was carried out using PBMCs or a T cell subset sorted from them (not recorded which). Every receptor here comes from an adult woman who had mild COVID-19 (a few samples of this study predate the infection). Cell type and time point are not known.

The rearrangement joins TRBV4-1 to TRBJ2-5; D is perhaps TRBD1 (6 bases). V lost 3 bases to trimming and J lost 2 bases, with 16 bases between them. The CDR3 extends over 16 amino acids. CDR1 is MGHRA and CDR2 is YSYEKL in the germline V gene. The CDR3 nucleotides are TGCGCCAGCAGCCACCCCGATTATGGACAGCAAGAGACCCAGTACTTC. Encoded protein: CASSHPDYGQQETQYF.

Only a few counts were recorded for this clonotype. The chain uses TRBV7-9 and TRBJ2-2; D perhaps matches TRBD2 (6 bases). CDR1 and CDR2 from the germline V gene are SEHNR and FQNEAQ (reference sequence). V lost 2 bases and J lost 6, with 19 bases in between. CDR3 size: 17 residues. CDR3 amino acids: CASSLLPPPGRSGELFF. CDR3 DNA sequence: TGTGCCAGCAGCTTACTGCCCCCGCCAGGGAGGTCCGGGGAGCTGTTTTTT.

This clonotype was recorded once. The J gene is TRBJ2-7, the V gene TRBV7-9; D possibly uses TRBD1 or TRBD2 (5 bases each). Germline CDR1 SEHNR, CDR2 FQNEAQ (reference sequence). The CDR3 length is 15 residues. The ends were cut back, 6 bases at V and 2 bases at J, with 17 bases in the middle. The CDR3 reads CASSQIPGLPYEQYF. CDR3 sequence (DNA): TGTGCCAGCAGTCAGATCCCGGGGCTCCCCTACGAGCAGTACTTC.

This clonotype was seen only once. This sequence joins TRBV20-1 and TRBJ2-3; 10 nucleotides line up with TRBD1. Germline values: CDR1 DFQATT, CDR2 SNEGSKA (reference sequence). The V segment lost 1 base and the J segment 3 bases; nucleotides outside the gene matches: 4. The CDR3 covers 15 residues. CDR3 DNA sequence: TGCAGTGCTAGAGTGGGACAGGGGCTGACAGATACGCAGTATTTT. Its translation: CSARVGQGLTDTQYF.

The chain recombines TRBV9 with TRBJ2-5; 7 nucleotides line up with TRBD2. The CDR3 contains 15 residues. Unmatched junction bases numbered 9, after V lost 0 bases and J lost 7 bases. Germline assignment: CDR1 SGDLS and CDR2 YYNGEE. CDR3 loop: CASSVVWGGLTTQYF. The CDR3 DNA follows: TGTGCCAGCAGCGTAGTATGGGGGGGACTTACGACCCAGTACTTC.

In its sample, this clonotype was seen a few times. This chain uses TRBV7-8 with TRBJ1-1, with D possibly TRBD1 on 6 matching bases. From germline, CDR1 is SGHVS and CDR2 FQNEAQ. The CDR3 length is 14 residues. The V and J ends lost 4 bases and 8 bases respectively, with 17 bases between them. CDR3 coding DNA: TGTGCCAGCAGCTCCGTCCCGGGGGGCCAAGAAGCTTTCTTT. Translated: CASSSVPGGQEAFF.

This clonotype has only a few counts. V usage is TRBV20-1 and J usage is TRBJ2-7, with D tentatively TRBD2 (5 bases). This CDR3 has 14 amino acids. V was cut by 5 bases and J by 2 bases, with 16 bases left in between. CDR1 is DFQATT and CDR2 is SNEGSKA in the germline V gene (reference sequence). CDR3: CSARRTDSPYEQYF. Written as DNA, the CDR3 is TGCAGTGCTCGACGGACGGACTCACCCTACGAGCAGTACTTC.

This chain connects TRBV5-1 to TRBJ2-7; D gene unclear. Germline V gene lookup returns CDR1 SGHRS and CDR2 YFSETQ. The CDR3 spans 11 residues. The germline V and J ends were trimmed by 0 bases and 7 bases, with 5 bases remaining between them. CDR3 amino acids: CASSLEREQYF. CDR3 sequence (DNA): TGCGCCAGCAGCTTGGAGAGGGAGCAGTACTTC.

There are many counts of this clonotype. V is TRBV12-3 or TRBV12-4 and J is TRBJ1-3, with D possibly matching TRBD1 (5 bases). Trimming cost V 6 bases and J 0 bases, with 9 bases left between them. This CDR3 has 14 amino acids. In DNA form, the CDR3 reads TGTGCCAGCAGACAGGCTTTCTCTGGAAACACCATATATTTT. It is translated as CASRQAFSGNTIYF.

This clonotype has more than one count but fewer than ten. The chain has TRBV12-3 or TRBV12-4 and TRBJ2-5; D ambiguous. Between the trimmed V and J ends, which lost 6 bases and 5 bases, there was a span of 10 bases. The length of the CDR3 is 12 residues. CDR3 sequence reads: CASSMHKETQYF. CDR3 bases: TGTGCCAGCAGCATGCATAAGGAGACCCAGTACTTC.

This clonotype has a handful of counts. This rearrangement joins TRBV5-5 to TRBJ2-2; D remains ambiguous. The CDR3 has 14 amino acids. The V gene's germline CDR1 is SGHKS and CDR2 YYEKEE (reference sequence). V dropped 4 bases and J dropped 5 bases, with 12 bases sitting between them. As DNA, the CDR3 is TGTGCCAGCAGCCCATGGGCAGGAACCGGGGAGCTGTTTTTT. Translated, it gives CASSPWAGTGELFF.

The rearrangement links TRBV4-1 to TRBJ2-7; 9 bases line up with TRBD1. Germline V gene sequence: CDR1 MGHRA, CDR2 YSYEKL. The V segment lost 4 bases and the J segment 3 bases; nucleotides outside the gene matches: 4. This CDR3 is 14 amino acids long. This CDR3 reads CASSPVTGGYEQYF. The CDR3 nucleotides read TGCGCCAGCAGCCCCGTGACAGGGGGCTACGAGCAGTACTTC.

This clonotype was detected ten times or more. This chain uses TRBV7-2 with TRBJ2-3, with 7 positions matching TRBD2. V lost 0 bases and J lost 2; bases outside the gene matches: 2. The CDR3 runs to 15 residues. The germline gives CDR1 SGHTA, CDR2 FQGNSA. The CDR3, as DNA: TGTGCCAGCAGCTTAGCGGGAGGGCCCACAGATACGCAGTATTTT. As protein: CASSLAGGPTDTQYF.

The sample holds a few counts of this clonotype. The V gene is TRBV6-5, the J gene TRBJ1-3, with TRBD1 matching over 11 bases. The CDR3 length is 15 residues. The germline V gene encodes CDR1 MNHEY and CDR2 SVGAGI. V was clipped by 6 bases and J by 2 bases; unmatched bases: 3. The CDR3 DNA reads TGTGCCAGCAGACGGACAGGGGGCACTGGAAACACCATATATTTT. It translates to CASRRTGGTGNTIYF.

The chain combines TRBV13 with TRBJ1-3, with TRBD1 as a possible D gene (6 bases). CDR1 and CDR2 (germline): PRHDT, FYEKMQ (reference sequence). V was trimmed by 4 bases and J by 6 bases, leaving 13 bases between them. The CDR3 extends over 14 amino acids. CDR3 residues: CASSSRQGLNTIYF. In DNA, the CDR3 is TGTGCCAGCAGCTCCCGGCAGGGGCTAAACACCATATATTTT. Using reference TRBV13 and TRBJ1-3 for the parts outside the CDR3, the full variable domain is AAGVIQSPRHLIKEKRETATLKCYPIPRHDTVYWYQQGPGQDPQFLISFYEKMQSDKGSIPDRFSAQQFSDYHSELNMSSLELGDSALYFCASSSRQGLNTIYFGEGSWLTVV.

This clonotype was seen more than once but under ten times. This chain connects TRBV20-1 to TRBJ2-1; D is possibly TRBD2 (6 bases). V was trimmed by 6 bases and J by 5 bases, leaving 17 bases between them. The CDR3 length is 14 residues. Germline CDR1 and CDR2: DFQATT and SNEGSKA (reference sequence). CDR3 in amino acids: CSATRDFNNNEQFF. The CDR3 DNA reads as TGCAGTGCAACCCGGGACTTCAATAACAATGAGCAGTTCTTC.

This clonotype has more than one count but fewer than ten. V is TRBV4-1 and J is TRBJ2-5, with TRBD2 matching over 12 bases. Unmatched junction bases numbered 3, after V lost 2 bases and J lost 2 bases. The CDR3 is made up of 16 amino acids. Germline V gives CDR1 MGHRA, CDR2 YSYEKL. The CDR3 DNA reads TGCGCCAGCAGCCAAACTAGCGGGGGGAATCAAGAGACCCAGTACTTC. The encoded protein is CASSQTSGGNQETQYF.

This sequence joins TRBV5-5 and TRBJ2-7, with D perhaps given as TRBD1 or TRBD2 (5 bases each). The germline V gene has CDR1 SGHKS and CDR2 YYEKEE (reference sequence). The length of the CDR3 is 16 residues. V was cut by 1 base and J by 2 bases, with 16 bases left in between. The CDR3 sequence: CASSLTADIITYEQYF. The CDR3 nucleotides are TGTGCCAGCAGCTTGACAGCGGACATCATAACCTACGAGCAGTACTTC.

This clonotype was seen a few times. Since a much larger clone is just one base distant, this may be a read error. The rearrangement joins TRBV24-1 to TRBJ2-7; D remains ambiguous. Germline V gene lookup returns CDR1 KGHDR and CDR2 SFDVKD. The CDR3 spans 11 residues. Trimming removed 1 base from V and 5 bases from J, with 2 bases in between. The CDR3 loop is CATSDFHEQYF. CDR3 coding DNA: TGTGCCACCAGTGATTTCCACGAGCAGTACTTC.

In its sample, this clonotype was seen a few times. This sequence joins TRBV5-1 and TRBJ2-1, with TRBD1 matching 10 bases. The CDR3 is made up of 14 amino acids. The germline gives CDR1 SGHRS, CDR2 YFSETQ. The trim removed 4 bases at V and 7 bases at J, leaving 5 bases unmatched. The CDR3 coding sequence is TGCGCCAGCAGCCCGGACAGGGGGACGAATGAGCAGTTCTTC. Protein: CASSPDRGTNEQFF.

The sample holds a few counts of this clonotype. The J gene is TRBJ2-5, the V gene TRBV20-1; TRBD2 agrees at 10 bases. The CDR3 is made up of 18 amino acids. CDR1 and CDR2 (germline): DFQATT, SNEGSKA (reference sequence). V trimming: 0 bases; J trimming: 5 bases; junction bases outside the gene matches: 15. CDR3 loop: CSARDGGAGGPLWETQYF. The CDR3 nucleotides read TGCAGTGCTAGAGATGGTGGAGCGGGAGGGCCACTTTGGGAGACCCAGTACTTC.